Included here is one TCR beta chain sequence, with context. The CDR3 spans 11 residues. Germline V lookup: CDR1 LNHDA, CDR2 SQIVND (reference sequence). The V end was cut by 5 bases, the J end by 9 bases, with 8 bases between. The data derive from a study of blood T cell repertoires in COVID-19. Study background: Specimens from acute and convalescent COVID-19 originated in the United States, Italy and Spain.

Original methodology: Quantification of nucleated cells was approximated via reference gene primer amplification. Sequencing was performed with immunoSEQ multiplex PCR; in TCRdb, only in-frame clones are kept and a portion is missing. V, J and clone size derive from that table, while D and trimming were established from the DNA sequence. The profile shows more than 55,000 clones, more than 60% of them singletons. The V call is TRBV19, the J call TRBJ2-1; no definite D call. The source of this sequence is a woman aged 70-85 years with acute or convalescent COVID-19. Source material: peripheral blood. The CDR3 region is CASSPSSEQFF. Written as DNA, the CDR3 is TGTGCCAGTAGTCCTAGTAGTGAGCAGTTCTTC.